The clone carrying this TCR beta chain was detected once. These data come from a study of T cell changes during pregnancy in multiple sclerosis. This table comes from immunoSEQ multiplex PCR, and its TCRdb copy is limited to in-frame clones, with some not included. This repertoire shows over 45,000 clones, approximately 90% found once; its top ten account for around 2.2%. V shed 1 base, J shed 4 bases, and the junction held 5 bases outside the gene matches. Germline lookup yields CDR1 MGHRA and CDR2 YSYEKL. The CDR3 has 15 residues. The origin of this receptor is a female donor in good health, enrolled as a control in a pregnancy study. Sequences were derived from peripheral blood, sampled in the first trimester of pregnancy. The V call is TRBV4-1, the J call TRBJ2-3; TRBD1 matches 7 bases. The CDR3 loop is CASSQAGTVADTQYF. The CDR3 DNA sequence: TGCGCCAGCAGCCAAGCCGGGACAGTAGCAGATACGCAGTATTTT.